What follows are 10 T cell receptor beta chains derived from one specimen sequenced in a study of cytomegalovirus exposure and HLA in healthy donors. Sequencing was performed with immunoSEQ multiplex PCR; in TCRdb, only in-frame clones are kept and a portion is missing. The profile shows around 60,000 clones, roughly 95% of them singletons. Sequenced sample: PBMCs. Receptor source: a young woman in good health and CMV-seronegative.

The J gene is TRBJ2-7, the V gene TRBV7-9, with D unclear. In germline, CDR1 is SEHNR, CDR2 FQNEAQ (reference sequence). The CDR3 is 11 residues long. V gave up 4 bases and J gave up 2 bases, with 3 bases separating them. Written as DNA, the CDR3 is TGTGCCAGCAGCTCGGCCTACGAGCAGTACTTC. It is translated as CASSSAYEQYF.

The chain combines TRBV25-1 with TRBJ2-2; D remains unclear. This CDR3 is 11 amino acids long. Trimming removed 5 bases at V and 6 bases at J, with 4 bases between. CDR1 and CDR2 (germline): MGHDK, SYGVNS. CDR3 amino acids: CASSSPGELFF. For the CDR3, the DNA is TGTGCCAGCAGTAGCCCCGGGGAGCTGTTTTTT.

The CDR3: CASSPGLAGAGTHYNEQFF. The CDR3 region has the DNA TGTGCCAGCAGCCCGGGACTAGCGGGGGCCGGCACCCACTACAATGAGCAGTTCTTC. The chain employs TRBV28 and TRBJ2-1; TRBD2 matches at 14 bases. V dropped 6 bases and J dropped 3; count of bases not matched to a gene: 13. Germline CDR1 is MDHEN and CDR2 is SYDVKM. This CDR3 has 19 residues.

This clone has just one count. The CDR3 sequence is CAWSGGGETQYF. In nucleotides, the CDR3 is TGTGCCTGGAGCGGTGGGGGGGAGACCCAGTACTTC. The gene calls are TRBV30 and TRBJ2-5; maybe TRBD2 (6 bases). Germline V gives CDR1 GTSNPN, CDR2 SVGIG (reference sequence). The CDR3 consists of 12 residues. V was shortened by 3 bases and J by 5 bases, with 10 bases between the two germline ends.

The V call is TRBV6-6, the J call TRBJ2-5, with TRBD1 matching over 7 bases. Germline CDR1 reads MNHNY; CDR2 reads SVGAGI (reference sequence). This CDR3 is built from 14 residues. V lost 6 bases and J lost 3; bases outside the gene matches: 7. The DNA of the CDR3 is TGTGCCAGCAGCCCCCGACAGGGTAAAGAGACCCAGTACTTC. Amino acid sequence: CASSPRQGKETQYF.

This chain uses TRBV25-1 with TRBJ2-5; perhaps TRBD2 as D (6 bases). V was clipped by 6 bases and J by 7 bases, with 9 bases between them. This CDR3 has 11 amino acids. Germline values: CDR1 MGHDK, CDR2 SYGVNS. This CDR3 reads CASRLGGTQYF. The CDR3 bases are TGTGCCAGCAGACTCGGGGGGACCCAGTACTTC.

For the CDR3, the DNA is TGCGCCAGCAGCCCGCCGGGGAGAAGCACAGATACGCAGTATTTT. Translating it yields CASSPPGRSTDTQYF. The gene calls are TRBV5-1 and TRBJ2-3, with D perhaps matching TRBD2 (5 bases). Germline V gene sequence: CDR1 SGHRS, CDR2 YFSETQ. The length of the CDR3 is 15 residues. V was clipped by 4 bases and J by 0 bases, with 12 bases between them.

V gene TRBV19 combines with J gene TRBJ2-1; 7 bases align to TRBD2. The CDR3 spans 16 residues. CDR1 LNHDA and CDR2 SQIVND come from the germline V gene (reference sequence). V shed 4 bases and J 1 base; nucleotides not matched to a gene: 7. In DNA, the CDR3 is TGTGCCAGTAGTAGAATAGCGGGCCAATCCTACAATGAGCAGTTCTTC. It is translated as CASSRIAGQSYNEQFF.

This clone appeared once. The genes are TRBV19 and TRBJ2-3; D not resolved. This CDR3 comprises 13 residues. Germline V gene lookup returns CDR1 LNHDA and CDR2 SQIVND (reference sequence). Trimming shortened V by 5 bases and J by 3 bases, and 9 bases separated the two germline ends. Here the CDR3 reads CASSPTRTDTQYF. In DNA form, the CDR3 reads TGTGCCAGTAGTCCAACGCGGACAGATACGCAGTATTTT.

J is TRBJ1-1 and V is TRBV5-6; perhaps TRBD1 as D (6 bases). The CDR3 is 17 amino acids. From germline, CDR1 is SGHDT and CDR2 YYEEEE. V lost 0 bases to trimming and J lost 1 base, with 16 bases between them. CDR3 sequence: CASSLVAGASGNTEAFF. The CDR3, as DNA: TGTGCCAGCAGCTTGGTGGCAGGGGCCAGTGGGAACACTGAAGCTTTCTTT.